Each of the 28 T cell receptor beta chains below was sequenced from the same sample in a study of blood T cell repertoires in COVID-19. Generated by immunoSEQ multiplex PCR, the TCRdb table keeps only in-frame clones and is missing some. The table shows hundreds of thousands of clones, with around 88% occurring only once. The specimen sequenced was PBMCs or T cells enriched from blood (not recorded which). Source of these receptors: a man between 40 and 49 years old who had recovered from COVID-19.

The chain links TRBV27 to TRBJ1-6, with 11 bases matching TRBD1. Trimming at V came to 6 bases and at J to 4 bases, leaving 5 bases not matched to a gene. The CDR3 has 16 amino acids. Germline CDR1 reads MNHEY; CDR2 reads SMNVEV (reference sequence). The CDR3 DNA reads as TGTGCCAGCAGCGACGGGACAGGGGGTTATAATTCACCCCTCCACTTT. It specifies CASSDGTGGYNSPLHF.

The V and J genes are TRBV6-6 and TRBJ1-1, with D possibly being TRBD1 (6 bases). This CDR3 region has 16 residues. The germline CDR1 and CDR2 sequences are MNHNY and SVGAGI (reference sequence). Trimming left V 5 bases short and J 0 bases short, with 16 bases between. For the CDR3, the DNA is TGTGCCAGCAGTCCTCAGGGGCACATCATGAACACTGAAGCTTTCTTT. It is translated as CASSPQGHIMNTEAFF.

DNA of the CDR3: TGTGCCAGCTCAGCTACAGGGGGCGAGGGTTCACCCCTCCACTTT. Translation: CASSATGGEGSPLHF. The chain uses TRBV18 and TRBJ1-6; 9 bases fit TRBD1. V lost 5 bases to trimming and J lost 9 bases; unmatched junction nucleotides: 8. The CDR3 is 15 amino acids. CDR1 is KGHSH and CDR2 is LQKENI in the germline V gene.

Turning to this clone: At one end the junction does not follow the germline gene, possibly because of a read error. This chain connects TRBV5-6 to TRBJ2-1, with unresolved D. There are 13 residues in the CDR3. Germline V lookup: CDR1 SGHDT, CDR2 YYEEEE. As DNA, the CDR3 is TGTGCCAGCAGTTTGGTCCGAGGTGTGGAGCAGTTCTTC. Protein: CASSLVRGVEQFF.

V and J are TRBV7-8 and TRBJ1-1, with 7 bases aligning to TRBD1. This CDR3 has 15 residues. V lost 1 base and J lost 1; bases outside the gene matches: 3. Germline CDR1 reads SGHVS; CDR2 reads FQNEAQ. The CDR3 region is CASSLGRQGNTEAFF. The CDR3 nucleotides read TGTGCCAGCAGCTTAGGGCGACAGGGGAACACTGAAGCTTTCTTT.

The genes are TRBV10-3 and TRBJ2-7; 13 bases are a match to TRBD2. Trimming removed 3 bases from V and 3 bases from J; junction bases left unmatched: 8. CDR3 length: 17 amino acids. Germline CDR1 is ENHRY and CDR2 is SYGVKD. As DNA, the CDR3 is TGTGCCATCAGTGACTCCCGACGACTAGCGGGAGGCTACGAGCAGTACTTC. Translated, it gives CAISDSRRLAGGYEQYF.

The rearrangement joins TRBV29-1 to TRBJ2-7; 10 bases match TRBD1. Germline V gives CDR1 SQVTM, CDR2 ANQGSEA. With 5 bases clipped from V and 4 bases from J, the junction kept 5 bases outside the gene matches. The CDR3 consists of 13 residues. The CDR3 here is CSVLGTGDYEQYF. The CDR3 coding sequence is TGCAGCGTTTTAGGGACAGGGGATTACGAGCAGTACTTC.

The chain combines TRBV1 with TRBJ2-1; the tabulated D call, TRBD1, remains unverified against the DNA. TRBV1 is marked as a pseudogene. CDR3 length equals 15 residues. As DNA, the CDR3 is TGCACCAGCAGCTCACCTCTAGGACACGAGCATGAGCAGTTCTTC. Translating it yields CTSSSPLGHEHEQFF.

The rearrangement joins TRBV12-3 or TRBV12-4 to TRBJ2-7, with D maybe TRBD1 (5 bases). Trimming stripped 3 bases from V and 3 bases from J, with 6 bases between. The CDR3 runs 12 residues. DNA for the CDR3: TGTGCCAGCAGTTTCACAGGCTACGAGCAGTACTTC. As protein: CASSFTGYEQYF.

The genes are TRBV13 and TRBJ2-3; D possibly corresponds to TRBD1 (5 bases). Looked up from germline, CDR1 is PRHDT and CDR2 is FYEKMQ (reference sequence). Trimming cost V 0 bases and J 6 bases, with 10 bases left between them. This CDR3 contains 14 residues. The CDR3 loop reads CASSLGFRVDTQYF. CDR3 DNA sequence: TGTGCCAGCAGCTTAGGTTTCAGGGTGGATACGCAGTATTTT. The full variable domain, rest sourced from reference TRBV13 and TRBJ2-3, is AAGVIQSPRHLIKEKRETATLKCYPIPRHDTVYWYQQGPGQDPQFLISFYEKMQSDKGSIPDRFSAQQFSDYHSELNMSSLELGDSALYFCASSLGFRVDTQYFGPGTRLTVL.

This clone was observed once. The CDR3 region has the DNA TGTGCCAGCAGGCCTACCGGGACAGGGGGCTCCTACGAGCAGTACTTC. Translation gives CASRPTGTGGSYEQYF. V usage is TRBV28 and J usage is TRBJ2-7; 11 bases fit TRBD1. Losses at the gene ends were 6 bases for V and 0 bases for J; bases not matched to a gene: 7. The germline V gene encodes CDR1 MDHEN and CDR2 SYDVKM. This CDR3 is 16 amino acids long. The full variable domain, completed using reference TRBV28 and TRBJ2-7, is DVKVTQSSRYLVKRTGEKVFLECVQDMDHENMFWYRQDPGLGLRLIYFSYDVKMKEKGDIPEGYSVSREKKERFSLILESASTNQTSMYLCASRPTGTGGSYEQYFGPGTRLTVT.

The gene calls are TRBV2 and TRBJ2-1; possible D gene TRBD1, 5 bases. The CDR3 length is 15 residues. Germline values: CDR1 SNHLY, CDR2 FYNNEI. The V and J ends lost 7 bases and 5 bases respectively, with 18 bases between them. The DNA of the CDR3 is TGTGCCAGCACCTTCGACCGGCCAGGGAACAATGAGCAGTTCTTC. It specifies CASTFDRPGNNEQFF. The full variable domain, completed using reference TRBV2 and TRBJ2-1, is EPEVTQTPSHQVTQMGQEVILRCVPISNHLYFYWYRQILGQKVEFLVSFYNNEISEKSEIFDDQFSVERPDGSNFTLKIRSTKLEDSAMYFCASTFDRPGNNEQFFGPGTRLTVL.

V usage is TRBV25-1 and J usage is TRBJ1-6, with 7 positions matching TRBD1. CDR1 is MGHDK and CDR2 is SYGVNS in the germline V gene. V lost 3 bases, J lost 5 bases, and 7 bases stayed unmatched. This CDR3 is built from 16 residues. The CDR3 nucleotides are TGTGCCAGCAGTGACCGACAGGGATGGGATAATTCACCCCTCCACTTT. Its protein product is CASSDRQGWDNSPLHF.

The chain combines TRBV28 with TRBJ1-3; D uncertain. Germline CDR1 reads MDHEN; CDR2 reads SYDVKM. The CDR3 spans 13 residues. V dropped 6 bases and J dropped 7 bases, with 13 bases sitting between them. Here the CDR3 DNA reads TGTGCCAGCAGCGAAAATACAGTGAACACCATATATTTT. Protein sequence: CASSENTVNTIYF.

This chain uses TRBV6-5 with TRBJ1-1, with D tentatively TRBD1 (6 bases). Trimming shortened V by 7 bases and J by 3 bases, and 15 bases separated the two germline ends. The V gene's germline CDR1 is MNHEY and CDR2 SVGAGI. CDR3 length equals 14 residues. CDR3 sequence: CASTVSTGYTEAFF. CDR3 bases: TGTGCCAGCACAGTTTCGACAGGCTACACTGAAGCTTTCTTT.

This sequence joins TRBV27 and TRBJ1-1; D call uncertain. The V end lost 8 bases, the J end lost 8 bases, and 18 bases lay between the germline ends. Germline CDR1 MNHEY, CDR2 SMNVEV (reference sequence). CDR3 length: 13 amino acids. The CDR3 spells CASSGKLSEEAFF. The CDR3 DNA reads as TGTGCCAGCTCGGGGAAGCTATCCGAGGAAGCTTTCTTT.

In nucleotides, the CDR3 is TGTGCCAGCAGTTCAGGGGAAGGGGGCAATCAGCCCCAGCATTTT. This translates into CASSSGEGGNQPQHF. This chain uses TRBV27 with TRBJ1-5; a possible D gene is TRBD1 (6 bases). The CDR3 covers 15 residues. Germline V gene lookup returns CDR1 MNHEY and CDR2 SMNVEV (reference sequence). V shed 4 bases and J shed 2 bases, with 12 bases lying between them.

The chain links TRBV27 to TRBJ2-7; D perhaps matches TRBD2 (5 bases). The length of the CDR3 is 15 residues. V dropped 2 bases and J dropped 6 bases, with 17 bases sitting between them. CDR1 MNHEY and CDR2 SMNVEV come from the germline V gene (reference sequence). CDR3 amino acids: CASSLSPGNPTEQYF. The CDR3, as DNA: TGTGCCAGCAGTTTAAGTCCCGGGAACCCGACCGAGCAGTACTTC.

This chain links TRBV5-6 with TRBJ1-2; D gene unclear. CDR1 and CDR2 from the germline V gene are SGHDT and YYEEEE. V was trimmed by 0 bases and J by 2 bases, leaving 5 bases between them. This CDR3 region has 13 residues. The CDR3 loop reads CASSLVRNYGYTF. The CDR3 coding sequence is TGTGCCAGCAGCTTGGTACGGAACTATGGCTACACCTTC.

The rearrangement links TRBV2 to TRBJ2-5, with TRBD2 matching 10 bases. This CDR3 is 15 amino acids long. The V segment lost 7 bases and the J segment 5 bases; nucleotides outside the gene matches: 10. In germline, CDR1 is SNHLY, CDR2 FYNNEI. The CDR3 coding sequence is TGTGCCAGCAAATATGGACTAGCGGCTGGGGAGACCCAGTACTTC. Encoded protein: CASKYGLAAGETQYF.

V and J are TRBV19 and TRBJ1-1, with 7 bases aligning to TRBD1. The junction had 7 bases not matched to a gene; V was cut back by 1 base and J by 2 bases. CDR3 length: 16 amino acids. Germline CDR1 and CDR2: LNHDA and SQIVND (reference sequence). The CDR3 nucleotides are TGTGCCAGTAGTATAGTCCCCAGACAGGGTAACACTGAAGCTTTCTTT. Protein sequence: CASSIVPRQGNTEAFF.

The rearrangement joins TRBV28 to TRBJ2-3, with 7 bases fitting TRBD2. The CDR3 has 15 residues. V gave up 6 bases and J gave up 2 bases; unmatched junction bases: 8. CDR1 is MDHEN, CDR2 SYDVKM, per germline. The CDR3 reads CASRGLAANTDTQYF. The CDR3, as DNA: TGTGCCAGCAGGGGGCTAGCGGCTAACACAGATACGCAGTATTTT.

CDR3 protein: CASSVGTSNQPQHF. In DNA, the CDR3 is TGTGCCAGCAGCGTTGGGACAAGCAATCAGCCCCAGCATTTT. J is TRBJ1-5 and V is TRBV9; D possibly corresponds to TRBD1 (6 bases). V was shortened by 2 bases and J by 1 base, with 7 bases between the two germline ends. This CDR3 has 14 amino acids. The germline CDR1 and CDR2 sequences are SGDLS and YYNGEE.

The chain has TRBV27 and TRBJ2-5, with 10 bases aligning to TRBD1. Germline trimming cut 5 bases from V and 5 bases from J; bases unmatched to any gene: 8. This CDR3 has 15 amino acids. Per germline, CDR1 MNHEY and CDR2 SMNVEV (reference sequence). CDR3 sequence: CASSTGDRGWETQYF. The CDR3 DNA follows: TGTGCCAGCAGTACCGGGGACAGGGGATGGGAGACCCAGTACTTC.

The CDR3 nucleotides read TGTGCCAGCAGCCGCCGACAGGGGGGACACCTATATGGCTACACCTTC. It is translated as CASSRRQGGHLYGYTF. The V gene is TRBV3-1 (or the pseudogene TRBV3-2), the J gene TRBJ1-2; TRBD1 matches 9 bases. J lost 5 bases, V lost 4 bases, and 11 bases had no gene match. Germline V gives CDR1 LGHDT, CDR2 YNNKEL (reference sequence). This CDR3 spans 16 amino acids.

J is TRBJ2-5 and V is TRBV7-3, with D possibly TRBD1 on 6 matching bases. This CDR3 region has 14 residues. Germline-derived CDR1 and CDR2 are SGHTA and FQGTGA. V was cut by 1 base and J by 7 bases, with 13 bases left in between. CDR3 sequence reads: CASSLNAGEGTQYF. As DNA, the CDR3 is TGTGCCAGCAGCTTAAATGCAGGGGAAGGGACCCAGTACTTC.

The table lists this clone with a count of one. This sequence joins TRBV9 and TRBJ2-3, with a tentative D call TRBD1 (6 bases). The V gene's germline CDR1 is SGDLS and CDR2 YYNGEE. This CDR3 has 14 residues. Trimming removed 3 bases from V and 2 bases from J, with 10 bases in between. The CDR3 DNA follows: TGTGCCAGCAGCGACAGGACAGTCACAGATACGCAGTATTTT. It codes for CASSDRTVTDTQYF. Supplemented by reference TRBV9 and TRBJ2-3, the full variable domain reads DSGVTQTPKHLITATGQRVTLRCSPRSGDLSVYWYQQSLDQGLQFLIQYYNGEERAKGNILERFSAQQFPDLHSELNLSSLELGDSALYFCASSDRTVTDTQYFGPGTRLTVL.

This clone was seen a single time. This chain joins TRBV2 and TRBJ1-5, with D unclear. The germline V gene encodes CDR1 SNHLY and CDR2 FYNNEI. The CDR3 sequence is 15 residues long. Trimming stripped 1 base from V and 1 base from J, with 8 bases between. The CDR3: CASSEGAGSNQPQHF. CDR3 in DNA: TGTGCCAGCAGTGAAGGGGCAGGAAGCAATCAGCCCCAGCATTTT.